Listed here is a single TCR beta chain. This clone's antigen is unknown. Per-base qualities were not stored, and no clone one base away is much larger. The sample originates from a study of naive and memory T cell subsets (dated by TCRdb to about 2017). Regarding the complete study: The study applied an open-source, UMI-based TCR alpha and beta sequencing pipeline to sorted naive and memory peripheral blood T cell subsets. Complete agreement was observed between the functional CMV T cell responses and the IgG serology results. RNA was DNase-treated and reverse transcribed with TCR constant-region primers, mostly using SuperScript III.

Including cysteine and phenylalanine, the CDR3 has 13 amino acids. Left in the record is the CDR3 DNA by itself, 39 bases read in frame from the first base. Trimming at the junction amounts to 2 bases on V and 10 bases on J, and the germline ends lie 12 bases apart. The germline V gene (reference sequence) provides CDR1 SEHNR and CDR2 FQNEAQ. From the second PCR step onward, the TCR alpha chain libraries and the TCR beta chain libraries were amplified separately. CMV status of each donor was established by measuring IFNgamma production from CD4+ T cells after fresh PBMCs were stimulated overnight with CMV viral lysate. Miltenyi beads were used first to positively select CD4 T cells, and CD8 T cells were then positively selected from the CD4-negative fraction. After staining for CD3, CD4, CD8, CD45RA, CD27 and a live/dead dye, cells were sorted on a BD Aria II into four subsets based on CD45RA and CD27. A few healthy volunteers provided blood, and each donor's sample was split into CD4 and CD8 T cells and then further divided into four differentiation subsets. About 120 ml of peripheral blood was collected from each donor, and PBMC were isolated from the blood using Ficoll-Paque PLUS density-gradient centrifugation. Sorted cells were lysed in RLT buffer, and RNA was extracted with a Qiagen RNeasy kit and stored at -80°C.

Broader findings and caveats from the paper: A few larger clonotypes were present in naive repertoires, especially CD8 naive repertoires, and these clonotypes were possibly memory cells re-expressing CD45RA. TCR abundance followed a power law whose exponent differed between naive and memory subsets but was consistent across the three individuals. The repertoire findings for the naive and memory subsets could not be validated, as no ground truth was available. After error correction, over 90% of naive TCR sequences appeared only once, giving much steeper abundance distributions than memory subsets. Each clonotype was defined as a single alpha or beta chain sequence rather than as a paired alpha/beta receptor. RNA-based TCR counts may be influenced by expression changes linked to T cell activation and differentiation. Gini index rose and Shannon and inverse Simpson diversity fell from naive through CM, EM and EMRA in both CD4 and CD8 cells.

Libraries were built with UMI-ligation and nested PCR. An equimolar mix of two oligonucleotides covering both TRBC1 and TRBC2 was used as the beta constant-region primer. The ligated cDNA went through four rounds of PCR with nested alpha and beta constant-region primers together with the SP2 primer. T4 RNA ligase 1 ligated a single-stranded oligonucleotide carrying the SP2 primer and a 12-nucleotide UMI to the cDNA 3' end. The ligation reaction was incubated at 16°C for roughly 18-25 hours. To avoid over-amplification, PCR2 was usually performed as a SYBR Green qPCR and halted once a predetermined threshold was reached. All purifications after the first were performed with Agencourt AMPure XP magnetic beads. Libraries were quantified by Qubit and checked on a TapeStation, where a main peak was expected near 650 bp. Pooled libraries were sequenced on an Illumina MiSeq with v2 2x251 paired-end kits, typically giving roughly 0.9-2.1 million reads per sample. Libraries were pooled at approximately 4 nM per sample, and about 4.5-7.5% PhiX was added to improve cluster recognition. The authors' pipeline ran thus. Decombinator assigned V and J genes to Demultiplexor-processed FASTQ reads by tag matching, allowing a single base-pair mismatch. Collapsinator used UMIs to correct both sequencing errors and frequency errors arising from PCR heterogeneity. CDR3Translator translated TCRs and extracted CDR3s from the conserved cysteine to the FGXG phenylalanine, flagging non-productive sequences. Gini, Shannon entropy and inverse Simpson indices were calculated on repertoires that had been subsampled to equal numbers of UMI-defined TCRs. Power-law fits to clonotype abundance distributions were performed by maximum likelihood within the linear range. For one naive CD8 sample, the pipeline and MIGEC produced similar UMI counts, unique TCR numbers and clonal distributions. One analysis removed from the naive repertoire any naive TCRs that were also present in any memory subset from the same donor. A set of 7,322 CMV-associated CDR3 sequences, compiled from VDJdb and a published dataset, was used to search the repertoires. TCRdb handled the public reads itself, with Q25 trimming in fastp and clone calling in MiXCR, and kept productive beta chains. Here each entry gathers all rows of one CDR3 protein and keeps the most common genes and DNA. These V and J calls originate from TCRdb's pipeline instead of the authors' own analysis. In this sample the table shows 120,000 to 150,000 distinct CDR3 sequences, approximately 21% of which occur a single time. The top ten clones comprise roughly 0.63% of the sample.

This sequence originates from a human donor in good health. Sequencing was done on a sample of naive CD8+ T cells from blood. The label giving this sample's cell subset or site can be read as: naive T cells, CD45RA high CD27+. The rearrangement joined TRBV7-9 to TRBJ2-1; no D gene call is confident. The CDR3 here reads CASSLLSSEEQFF. In nucleotide form, the sequence is TGTGCCAGCAGCTTATTATCTTCCGAGGAGCAGTTCTTC.